The rows below give T cell receptor beta chains drawn from one sample of a study of T cells in Graves' hyperthyroidism and ophthalmopathy. One entry per CDR3 protein, called by TCRdb with MiXCR from the multiplex PCR reads. This table holds some 490,000 distinct CDR3 sequences, 15% to 20% found once. Specimen: blood. These receptors came from a woman aged 25 to 39 with Graves' ophthalmopathy. Both conserved end residues are trimmed from each CDR3. The D gene is left open where the match is weak.

>TRBJ2-3|TRBV25-1|TRBD2
ASSEVREGPTDTQY
>TRBJ2-1|TRBV7-9|TRBD2
ASSFRFALPGLARGSPYNEQF
>TRBJ1-6|TRBV28|.
ASRSGTVGSPLH
>TRBJ1-1|TRBV24-1|.
ATRSENTEAF
>TRBJ2-7|TRBV12-3/TRBV12-4|TRBD2
ASSSPAGGPQEQY
>TRBJ2-3|TRBV6-2/TRBV6-3|.
ASSWLSTDTQY
>TRBJ2-1|TRBV12-3/TRBV12-4|TRBD1
ASSFSGQGINEQF
>TRBJ2-4|TRBV20-1|.
SAKGVGVNIQY
>TRBJ2-1|TRBV27|TRBD2
ASSKLAGVLDEQF
>TRBJ2-2|TRBV13|TRBD2
ASSLGLAGGPPRLWELF
>TRBJ2-2|TRBV7-2|TRBD1
ASRPRQGSFTGELF
>TRBJ1-2|TRBV30|TRBD1
AWSSGTGNYGYT
>TRBJ2-1|TRBV20-1|TRBD2
SAQDGGSRRDEQF
>TRBJ2-1|TRBV19|.
ASSIAFRDNSYNEQF
>TRBJ2-7|TRBV11-3|TRBD2
ASSFYGTSDYEQY
>TRBJ2-7|TRBV5-1|.
ASSPGMSYEQY
>TRBJ2-7|TRBV7-2|.
ASSLVGSQTTYEQY
>TRBJ2-5|TRBV28|TRBD1
ASSLHRGQGLETQY
>TRBJ2-1|TRBV15|.
ATEGTKKYYNEQF
>TRBJ2-7|TRBV11-2|.
ASSSSPYDEQY
>TRBJ2-2|TRBV12-3/TRBV12-4|.
ASSWNTGELF
>TRBJ2-1|TRBV28|TRBD2
ATRGSGRSNEQF
>TRBJ2-1|TRBV4-3|TRBD2
ASSQVPHGLAGGPGNEQF
>TRBJ2-4|TRBV6-2/TRBV6-3|TRBD1
ASTEPDRGTKNIQY
>TRBJ2-1|TRBV20-1|.
SARGVGGGPNEQF
>TRBJ2-4|TRBV20-1|TRBD2
SAPPISGSWGDIQY
>TRBJ1-6|TRBV11-2|.
ASGTQLNSPLH
>TRBJ2-1|TRBV19|TRBD2
ASSMRVAGRNYNEQF
>TRBJ2-5|TRBV12-5|.
ASGLGTIETQY
>TRBJ1-1|TRBV5-6|.
ASSQSHIAEAF
>TRBJ2-7|TRBV6-1|.
ASSPVGVHEQY
>TRBJ2-7|TRBV7-7|TRBD1
ASSSGQGGEQY
>TRBJ1-1|TRBV6-2/TRBV6-3|TRBD1
ASSNGQVVNTEAF
>TRBJ2-7|TRBV7-9|TRBD2
ASSLVGGREQY
>TRBJ1-3|TRBV12-3/TRBV12-4|.
ASRGTDSGNTIY
>TRBJ2-7|TRBV27|.
ASARGSYEQY
>TRBJ2-1|TRBV25-1|.
ASSLGGSPTYNERF
>TRBJ2-7|TRBV6-2/TRBV6-3|TRBD2
ASSYGTSGSPPYEQY
>TRBJ1-1|TRBV5-1|.
ASSSDPGVNTEAF
>TRBJ1-3|TRBV5-1|.
ASRGTTLSGNTIY
>TRBJ2-2|TRBV28|TRBD2
ASSLGAGGLGGTGELF
>TRBJ1-2|TRBV2|.
ASSGPGNYGYT
>TRBJ2-7|TRBV18|TRBD1
ASSSSTGVDEQY
>TRBJ2-1|TRBV25-1|TRBD2
ASSDSTPGLDYNEQF
>TRBJ2-7|TRBV6-5|TRBD2
ASSSGLAGRNTYEQY
>TRBJ2-3|TRBV6-6|.
ASSYSKHDSTDTQY
>TRBJ1-6|TRBV5-6|.
ASSLNPIGGSPLH